Each of the 7 T cell receptor beta chains below was sequenced from the same sample in a study of cytomegalovirus exposure and HLA in healthy donors. The PCR employed 60 Vbeta primers together with 13 Jbeta primers. Using immunoSEQ multiplex PCR, the repertoire was profiled, and TCRdb retains in-frame clones only, with some absent. Seen here are about 120,000 clones, less than 90% observed once, and the top ten hold 15% to 20%. Sequencing used PBMCs. These receptors were collected from a man aged 18-30 years in good health and CMV-seropositive.

This CDR3 reads CASSRQGWTEAFF. CDR3 DNA sequence: TGTGCCAGCAGCCGACAGGGTTGGACTGAAGCTTTCTTT. The chain joins TRBV11-1 to TRBJ1-1, with 7 bases that match TRBD1. Per germline, CDR1 SGHAT and CDR2 FQDESV (reference sequence). The CDR3 totals 13 residues. J lost 5 bases, V lost 5 bases, and 5 bases had no gene match.

The V call is TRBV5-1, the J call TRBJ1-2, with a tentative D call TRBD1 (5 bases). This CDR3 contains 13 residues. V lost 4 bases and J lost 0, with 7 bases in between. Germline V gene data show CDR1 as SGHRS and CDR2 as YFSETQ. CDR3 sequence reads: CASSRGTNYGYTF. DNA for the CDR3: TGCGCCAGCAGCCGGGGGACTAACTATGGCTACACCTTC.

This chain links TRBV27 with TRBJ2-6; D ambiguous. CDR3 length: 14 amino acids. V lost 8 bases and J lost 9, with 17 bases in between. Germline CDR1 MNHEY, CDR2 SMNVEV (reference sequence). Here the CDR3 reads CASGRNRQINVLTF. CDR3 DNA sequence: TGTGCCAGCGGCCGAAATAGACAAATCAACGTCCTGACTTTC.

This chain links TRBV25-1 with TRBJ2-1; 8 bases match TRBD2. The V segment lost 5 bases and the J segment 6 bases; nucleotides outside the gene matches: 9. The CDR3 sequence is 15 residues long. The germline V gene has CDR1 MGHDK and CDR2 SYGVNS. The CDR3 here is CASSTRTSGGNEQFF. For the CDR3, the DNA is TGTGCCAGCAGTACCCGGACCAGCGGGGGCAATGAGCAGTTCTTC.

In this sample, this clone turned up once. The chain uses TRBV5-4 and TRBJ1-2; D is undetermined. Trimming shortened V by 0 bases and J by 1 base, and 13 bases separated the two germline ends. This CDR3 spans 16 amino acids. Germline V gene lookup returns CDR1 SGHNT and CDR2 YYREEE (reference sequence). CDR3 protein: CASSLAGAVLNYGYTF. CDR3 DNA: TGTGCCAGCAGCTTGGCCGGCGCGGTTCTTAACTATGGCTACACCTTC.

V is TRBV18 and J is TRBJ2-3; tentative D call: TRBD2 (5 bases). V lost 3 bases and J 6 bases, leaving 7 bases between the germline ends. The CDR3 spans 12 residues. Germline loops: CDR1 KGHSH, CDR2 LQKENI. In DNA, the CDR3 is TGTGCCAGCTCACCGGAGCGGGATACGCAGTATTTT. Translation gives CASSPERDTQYF. The full variable domain, its missing parts supplied by reference TRBV18 and TRBJ2-3, is NAGVMQNPRHLVRRRGQEARLRCSPMKGHSHVYWYRQLPEEGLKFMVYLQKENIIDESGMPKERFSAEFPKEGPSILRIQQVVRGDSAAYFCASSPERDTQYFGPGTRLTVL.

This clone showed up just a few times. The chain links TRBV21-1 to TRBJ1-2; TRBD1 reflects the table's D call only, with no check against the DNA. TRBV21-1 is a pseudogene locus. CDR3 length: 12 residues. Written as DNA, the CDR3 is TGTGCCAGCAGTGGACAAAACTATGGCTACACCTTC. Translating it yields CASSGQNYGYTF.